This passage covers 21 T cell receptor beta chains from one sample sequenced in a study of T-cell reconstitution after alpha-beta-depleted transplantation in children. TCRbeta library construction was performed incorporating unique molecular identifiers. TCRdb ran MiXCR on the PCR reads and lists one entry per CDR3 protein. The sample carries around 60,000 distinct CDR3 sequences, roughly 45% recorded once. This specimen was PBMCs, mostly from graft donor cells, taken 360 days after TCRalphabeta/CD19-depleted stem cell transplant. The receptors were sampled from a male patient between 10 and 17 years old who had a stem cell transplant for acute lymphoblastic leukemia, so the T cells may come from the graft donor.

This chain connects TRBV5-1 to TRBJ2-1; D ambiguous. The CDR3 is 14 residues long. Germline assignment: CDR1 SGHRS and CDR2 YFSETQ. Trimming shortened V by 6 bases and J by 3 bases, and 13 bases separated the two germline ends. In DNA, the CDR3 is TGCGCCAGCACACTCTCTTGGGGCTACAATGAGCAGTTCTTC. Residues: CASTLSWGYNEQFF.

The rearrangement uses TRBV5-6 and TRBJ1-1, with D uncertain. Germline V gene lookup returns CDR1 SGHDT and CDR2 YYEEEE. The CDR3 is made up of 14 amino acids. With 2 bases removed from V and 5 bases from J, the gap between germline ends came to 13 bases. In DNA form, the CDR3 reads TGTGCCAGCAGCTTTTGGTACGGGAGGACTGAAGCTTTCTTT. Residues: CASSFWYGRTEAFF.

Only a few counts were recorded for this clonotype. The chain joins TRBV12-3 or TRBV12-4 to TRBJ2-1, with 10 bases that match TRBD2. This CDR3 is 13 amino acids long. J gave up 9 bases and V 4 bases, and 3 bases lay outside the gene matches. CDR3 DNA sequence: TGTGCCAGCAGTTGGACTAGCGGTAGTGAGCAGTTCTTC. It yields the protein CASSWTSGSEQFF.

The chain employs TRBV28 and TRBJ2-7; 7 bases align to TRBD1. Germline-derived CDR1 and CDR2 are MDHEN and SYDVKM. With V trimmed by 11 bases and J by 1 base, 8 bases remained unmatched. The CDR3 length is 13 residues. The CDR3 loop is CAAGTATSYEQYF. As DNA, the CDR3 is TGTGCCGCCGGGACAGCGACTTCCTACGAGCAGTACTTC.

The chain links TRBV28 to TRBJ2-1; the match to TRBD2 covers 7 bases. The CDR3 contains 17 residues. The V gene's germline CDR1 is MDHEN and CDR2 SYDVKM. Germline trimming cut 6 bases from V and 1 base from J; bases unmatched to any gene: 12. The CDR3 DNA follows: TGTGCCAGCAGCCCGGGGGGTTCGGTAGCATCCTACAATGAGCAGTTCTTC. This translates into CASSPGGSVASYNEQFF.

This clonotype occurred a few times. Here the CDR3 DNA reads TGTGCCAGCAGCTTAGAGACAGAACGGGGCACTGAAGCTTTCTTT. The encoded protein is CASSLETERGTEAFF. The chain links TRBV7-9 to TRBJ1-1, with D possibly being TRBD1 (5 bases). V lost 1 base, J lost 4 bases, and 13 bases lay in between. CDR3 length equals 15 residues. Germline CDR1 reads SEHNR; CDR2 reads FQNEAQ (reference sequence).

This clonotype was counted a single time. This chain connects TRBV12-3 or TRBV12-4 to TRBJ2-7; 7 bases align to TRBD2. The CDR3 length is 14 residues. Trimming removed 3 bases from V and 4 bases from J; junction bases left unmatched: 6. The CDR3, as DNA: TGTGCCAGCAGTTTGGGTGGCGGGGGATACGAGCAGTACTTC. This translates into CASSLGGGGYEQYF.

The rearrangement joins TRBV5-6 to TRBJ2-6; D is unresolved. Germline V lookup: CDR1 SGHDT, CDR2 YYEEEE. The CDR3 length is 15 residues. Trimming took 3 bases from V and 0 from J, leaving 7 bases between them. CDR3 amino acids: CASSSGSSGANVLTF. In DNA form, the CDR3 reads TGTGCCAGCAGCTCCGGGTCCTCTGGGGCCAACGTCCTGACTTTC.

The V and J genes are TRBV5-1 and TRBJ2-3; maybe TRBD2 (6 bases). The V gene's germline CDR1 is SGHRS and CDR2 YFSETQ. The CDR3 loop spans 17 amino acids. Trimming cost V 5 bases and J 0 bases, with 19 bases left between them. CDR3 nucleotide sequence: TGCGCCAGCAGGTTACCGGGACTCATCCTTAGCACAGATACGCAGTATTTT. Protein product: CASRLPGLILSTDTQYF.

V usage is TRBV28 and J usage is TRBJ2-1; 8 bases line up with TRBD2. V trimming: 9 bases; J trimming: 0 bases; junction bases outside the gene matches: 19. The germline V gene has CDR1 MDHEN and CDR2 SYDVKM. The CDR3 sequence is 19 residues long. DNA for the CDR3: TGTGCCAGTTGGCATGTGGAAACGGGAGGGCCATACTCCTACAATGAGCAGTTCTTC. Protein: CASWHVETGGPYSYNEQFF.

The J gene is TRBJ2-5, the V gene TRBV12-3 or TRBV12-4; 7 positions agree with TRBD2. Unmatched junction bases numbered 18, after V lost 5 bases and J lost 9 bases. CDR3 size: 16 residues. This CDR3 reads CASSPPSGGSFLAQYF. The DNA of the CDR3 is TGTGCCAGCAGTCCCCCTTCCGGCGGGAGCTTCCTAGCCCAGTACTTC.

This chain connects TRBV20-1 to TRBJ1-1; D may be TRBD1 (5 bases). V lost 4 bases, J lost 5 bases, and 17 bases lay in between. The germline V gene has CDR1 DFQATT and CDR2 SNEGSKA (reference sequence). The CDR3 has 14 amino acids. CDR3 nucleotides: TGCAGTGCTAAGATTCAGGGCCGAGGGACTGAAGCTTTCTTT. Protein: CSAKIQGRGTEAFF.

CDR3 sequence: CASSFSGQGKGYF. In DNA, the CDR3 is TGTGCCAGCAGTTTCTCCGGACAGGGAAAGGGGTACTTC. The chain links TRBV27 to TRBJ2-7; TRBD1 matches at 8 bases. The germline gives CDR1 MNHEY, CDR2 SMNVEV (reference sequence). The CDR3 has 13 amino acids. Germline trimming cut 3 bases from V and 12 bases from J; bases unmatched to any gene: 10.

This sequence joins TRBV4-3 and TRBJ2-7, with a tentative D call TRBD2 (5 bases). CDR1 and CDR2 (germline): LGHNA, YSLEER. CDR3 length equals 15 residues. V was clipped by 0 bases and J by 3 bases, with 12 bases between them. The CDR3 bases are TGCGCCAGCAGCCAAGAAAGGGAAGGGAGCTACGAGCAGTACTTC. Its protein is CASSQEREGSYEQYF.

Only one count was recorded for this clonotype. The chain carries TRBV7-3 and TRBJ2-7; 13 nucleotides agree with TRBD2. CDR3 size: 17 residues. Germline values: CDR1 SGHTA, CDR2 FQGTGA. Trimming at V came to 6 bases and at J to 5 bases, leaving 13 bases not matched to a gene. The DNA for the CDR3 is TGTGCCAGCAGTCGGACTAGCGGGGGACCTCCTTTCAACGAGCAGTACTTC. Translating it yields CASSRTSGGPPFNEQYF.

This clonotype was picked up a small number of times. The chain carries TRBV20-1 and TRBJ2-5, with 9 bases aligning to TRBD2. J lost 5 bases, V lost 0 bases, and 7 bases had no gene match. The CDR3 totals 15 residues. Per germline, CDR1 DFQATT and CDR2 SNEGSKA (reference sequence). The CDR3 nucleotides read TGCAGTGCTAGAGATACGGGACTAGCAAGGGAGACCCAGTACTTC. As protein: CSARDTGLARETQYF.

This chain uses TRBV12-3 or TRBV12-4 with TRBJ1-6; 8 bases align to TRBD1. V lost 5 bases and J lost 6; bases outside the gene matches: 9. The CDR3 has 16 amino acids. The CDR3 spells CASSDRGLGANSPLHF. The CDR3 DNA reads TGTGCCAGCAGTGACAGGGGTTTAGGGGCTAATTCACCCCTCCACTTT.

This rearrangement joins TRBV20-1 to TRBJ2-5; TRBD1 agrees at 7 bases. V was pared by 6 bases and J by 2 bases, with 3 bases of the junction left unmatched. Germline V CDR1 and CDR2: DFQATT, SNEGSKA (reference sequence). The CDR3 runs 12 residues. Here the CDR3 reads CSAQGQQETQYF. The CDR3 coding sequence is TGCAGTGCACAGGGGCAGCAAGAGACCCAGTACTTC.

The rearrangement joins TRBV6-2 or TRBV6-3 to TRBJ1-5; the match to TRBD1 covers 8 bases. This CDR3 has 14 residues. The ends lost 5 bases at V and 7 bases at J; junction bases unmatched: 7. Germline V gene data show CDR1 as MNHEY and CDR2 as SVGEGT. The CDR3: CASSKQGGSQPQHF. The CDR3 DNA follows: TGTGCCAGCAGTAAACAGGGGGGCAGCCAGCCCCAGCATTTT.

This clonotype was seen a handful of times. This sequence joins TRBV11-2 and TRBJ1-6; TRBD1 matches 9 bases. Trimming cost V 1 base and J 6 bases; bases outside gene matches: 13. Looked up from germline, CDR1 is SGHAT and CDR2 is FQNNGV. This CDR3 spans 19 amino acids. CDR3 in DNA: TGTGCCAGCAGCTTAGGCGGACAGGGGTTACCGAGGGGTAATTCACCCCTCCACTTT. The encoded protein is CASSLGGQGLPRGNSPLHF.

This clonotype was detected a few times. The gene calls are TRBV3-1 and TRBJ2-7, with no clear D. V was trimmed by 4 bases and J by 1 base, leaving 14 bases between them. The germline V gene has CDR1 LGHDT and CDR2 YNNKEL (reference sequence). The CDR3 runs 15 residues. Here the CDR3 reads CASSRQSTGSYEQYF. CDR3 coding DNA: TGTGCCAGCAGCCGTCAGTCGACTGGGTCCTACGAGCAGTACTTC.